Listed below are T cell receptor beta chains from one sample, sequenced in a study of T cell responses to AZD1222 COVID-19 vaccine. Assay used: immunoSEQ multiplex PCR; TCRdb lists only in-frame clones, some missing. Of 90,000 to 140,000 clones in the sample, roughly 82% are singletons; the top ten hold 5%. Specimen: peripheral blood, collected on day 0 of AZD1222 vaccination. Receptor source: an adult in good health. CDR3s include the opening cysteine and the closing phenylalanine or tryptophan. Each record gives: J gene, D gene, V gene, clone size, CDR3 protein, CDR3 DNA. The D gene is left open where the match is weak. A clone size is listed for some rows: how often the clone was seen (once, few, many), or a class if it is expanded.

TRBJ2-5	-	TRBV20-1	-	CSARPEETQYF	TGCAGTGCCAGACCCGAGGAGACCCAGTACTTC
TRBJ2-5	TRBD2	TRBV6-2/TRBV6-3	-	CASSYSTGLAGKETQYF	TGTGCCAGCAGTTACTCGACAGGACTAGCGGGGAAAGAGACCCAGTACTTC
TRBJ2-3	-	TRBV4-3	-	CASSQDTGHSSTDTQYF	TGCGCCAGCAGCCAAGACACAGGGCATTCTAGCACAGATACGCAGTATTTT
TRBJ1-1	-	TRBV6-6	-	CASLSPGLNTEAFF	TGTGCCAGCCTAAGCCCAGGACTGAACACTGAAGCTTTCTTT
TRBJ2-1	TRBD2	TRBV6-4	-	CASSDSASGAQFF	TGTGCCAGCAGTGACTCTGCTAGCGGGGCGCAGTTCTTC
TRBJ1-2	TRBD1	TRBV29-1	-	CSVTGTAGYGYTF	TGCAGCGTCACCGGGACAGCGGGCTATGGCTACACCTTC
TRBJ1-5	-	TRBV19	-	CASSVGFSNQPQHF	TGTGCCAGTAGTGTCGGGTTCAGCAATCAGCCCCAGCATTTT
TRBJ2-7	-	TRBV19	-	CASSQRTASSYEQYF	TGTGCCAGTAGCCAACGGACGGCGAGCTCCTACGAGCAGTACTTC
TRBJ1-2	-	TRBV12-3/TRBV12-4	-	CASSLAGVYGYTF	TGTGCCAGCAGTTTAGCAGGGGTCTATGGCTACACCTTC
TRBJ1-2	-	TRBV2	-	CASNGGTYGYTF	TGTGCCAGCAACGGGGGCACCTATGGCTACACCTTC
TRBJ2-6	-	TRBV5-1	-	CASSFGVTVHSGANVLTF	TGCGCCAGCAGCTTCGGGGTGACAGTACACTCTGGGGCCAACGTCCTGACTTTC
TRBJ1-6	TRBD1	TRBV6-5	once	CASRPRQGANSPLHF	TGTGCCAGCAGGCCTAGACAGGGGGCCAATTCACCCCTCCACTTT
TRBJ1-2	TRBD1	TRBV28	-	CASRSDAGGLDGYTF	TGTGCCAGCAGGAGCGATGCAGGGGGCCTCGATGGCTACACCTTC
TRBJ2-7	-	TRBV6-5	-	CASSSGGRAYEQYF	TGTGCCAGCAGTAGTGGGGGCAGAGCCTACGAGCAGTACTTC
TRBJ1-2	-	TRBV21-1	-	CASSEGTALAEGYTF	TGTGCCAGCAGCGAAGGGACAGCGCTAGCGGAAGGCTACACCTTC
TRBJ1-4	-	TRBV5-1	-	CASSLSGPTNEKLFF	TGCGCCAGCAGCTTGTCCGGTCCGACTAATGAAAAACTGTTTTTT
TRBJ1-1	-	TRBV18	-	CASSPLVVGLSSTEAFF	TGTGCCAGCTCACCGCTTGTTGTGGGTCTTTCAAGCACTGAAGCTTTCTTT
TRBJ1-4	-	TRBV3-1/TRBV3-2	-	CASGQGQNEKLFF	TGTGCCAGCGGCCAAGGACAGAATGAAAAACTGTTTTTT
TRBJ2-7	TRBD2	TRBV4-1	-	CASSQVRGGPGLKQYF	TGCGCCAGCAGCCAAGTCCGGGGGGGGCCAGGGTTAAAGCAGTACTTC
TRBJ2-1	-	TRBV18	-	CASSQESWAGQFF	TGTGCCAGCTCACAAGAAAGCTGGGCAGGGCAGTTCTTC
TRBJ2-1	-	TRBV15	-	CATSRDRGTLYNEQFF	TGTGCCACCAGCAGAGATCGGGGGACCTTATACAATGAGCAGTTCTTC
TRBJ1-4	TRBD1	TRBV7-9	-	CASSPRQGAGEKLFF	TGTGCCAGCAGCCCTCGACAGGGGGCAGGAGAAAAACTGTTTTTT
TRBJ2-5	TRBD1	TRBV25-1	-	CASSEDRQETQYF	TGTGCCAGCAGTGAGGACAGGCAAGAGACCCAGTACTTC
TRBJ2-1	TRBD1	TRBV11-2	once	CASSSGTGAYNEQFF	TGTGCCAGCAGCTCCGGGACAGGGGCTTACAATGAGCAGTTCTTC
TRBJ2-7	TRBD1	TRBV2	once	CASSAIQGAGGQYF	TGTGCCAGCAGTGCGATTCAGGGGGCCGGCGGGCAGTACTTC
TRBJ2-7	-	TRBV6-2/TRBV6-3	-	CASSYGGSNREQYF	TGTGCCAGCAGTTACGGGGGAAGTAACCGCGAGCAGTACTTC
TRBJ1-5	-	TRBV24-1	-	CATSERGNQPQHF	TGTGCCACCAGTGAACGGGGAAATCAGCCCCAGCATTTT
TRBJ1-2	TRBD1	TRBV7-8	-	CASSLRTGTGGGYTF	TGTGCCAGCAGCTTAAGGACCGGGACAGGGGGTGGCTACACCTTC
TRBJ2-7	-	TRBV5-1	-	CASSLEKPSPYEQYF	TGCGCCAGCAGCTTGGAGAAACCATCTCCCTACGAGCAGTACTTC
TRBJ2-5	TRBD1	TRBV18	-	CASSRNTGVGAETQYF	TGTGCCAGCTCACGCAACACAGGGGTGGGTGCAGAGACCCAGTACTTC
TRBJ2-7	-	TRBV21-1	-	CASSKVPIKSHEQYF	TGTGCCAGCAGCAAAGTGCCCATCAAATCCCACGAGCAGTACTTC
TRBJ1-4	-	TRBV18	-	CASSPSPSNEKLFF	TGTGCCAGCTCACCATCCCCCAGTAATGAAAAACTGTTTTTT
TRBJ1-6	-	TRBV9	-	CASSVEGGFHF	TGTGCCAGCAGCGTAGAGGGGGGCTTCCACTTT
TRBJ2-4	TRBD1	TRBV5-6	few	CASSIRQGEWDIQYF	TGTGCCAGCAGCATAAGACAGGGGGAGTGGGACATTCAGTACTTC
TRBJ1-4	-	TRBV2	-	CASRQDRGEKLFF	TGTGCCAGCAGGCAGGACCGGGGAGAAAAACTGTTTTTT
TRBJ1-2	TRBD1	TRBV6-5	-	CASSYGQDYGYTF	TGTGCCAGCAGTTACGGACAGGATTATGGCTACACCTTC
TRBJ2-5	-	TRBV4-1	once	CASSGVDPETQYF	TGCGCCAGCAGCGGCGTCGACCCGGAGACCCAGTACTTC
TRBJ2-6	-	TRBV4-3	-	CASSPSAGTGANVLTF	TGCGCCAGCAGCCCATCGGCCGGGACTGGGGCCAACGTCCTGACTTTC
TRBJ2-7	-	TRBV11-2	-	CASSLTGTSLGVYEQYF	TGTGCCAGCAGCTTAACAGGGACGTCCCTGGGTGTTTACGAGCAGTACTTC
TRBJ2-7	TRBD2	TRBV19	-	CASSSVRLAGGPMPYEQYF	TGTGCCAGTAGCTCGGTCCGTCTAGCGGGGGGCCCCATGCCCTACGAGCAGTACTTC
TRBJ1-2	TRBD1	TRBV9	-	CASSVSGGSNYGYTF	TGTGCCAGCAGCGTGTCAGGGGGCTCTAACTATGGCTACACCTTC
TRBJ2-7	-	TRBV4-3	once	CASSRWERYEQYF	TGCGCCAGCAGCCGATGGGAACGCTACGAGCAGTACTTC
TRBJ2-7	TRBD1	TRBV5-6	-	CASSLAGGHFYEQYF	TGTGCCAGCAGCCTGGCAGGGGGCCACTTTTACGAGCAGTACTTC
TRBJ2-1	-	TRBV6-5	-	CASSTPGLYNEQFF	TGTGCCAGCAGTACCCCGGGACTGTACAATGAGCAGTTCTTC
TRBJ2-5	-	TRBV10-2	-	CASSESRGETQYF	TGCGCCAGCAGTGAGTCGAGGGGGGAGACCCAGTACTTC
TRBJ2-1	TRBD1	TRBV27	-	CASSLLGDSDNEQFF	TGTGCCAGCAGTTTGCTTGGGGACAGTGACAATGAGCAGTTCTTC
TRBJ1-2	-	TRBV5-4	-	CASSLVRQGGGYTF	TGTGCCAGCAGCTTGGTTCGGCAGGGTGGTGGCTACACCTTC
TRBJ2-1	-	TRBV2	few	CASSDNRDEQFF	TGTGCCAGCAGTGATAATCGAGATGAGCAGTTCTTC
TRBJ2-7	-	TRBV2	-	CASRYARGEQYF	TGTGCCAGCAGATACGCGAGGGGAGAGCAGTACTTC
TRBJ1-2	TRBD1	TRBV27	few	CASSFYTTGDGGYTF	TGTGCCAGCAGTTTCTACACGACAGGGGATGGCGGCTACACCTTC